This entry is about one TCR beta chain. Its antigen remains unidentified. Base-call qualities are not available, and no considerably larger clone is one nucleotide away. The CDR3 sequence holds 12 residues, the cysteine and phenylalanine included. The entry retains the CDR3 DNA only, 36 bases that are in frame from base 1. Unmatched junction bases come to 7, with V trimmed by 6 bases and J by 9 bases. Taken from the germline V gene, the CDR1 and CDR2 loops are SNHLY and FYNNEI. CD8 naive samples were CD45RO-negative cells positively selected for CCR7, giving a CD45RA+CCR7+ population that excluded TemRA cells. Donors were healthy HIV-negative adults with no recently reported acute infections or vaccinations. Every donor was a Caucasian adult residing in Nashville, Tennessee, USA. After blood collection by leukapheresis, PBMCs were isolated using Ficoll-Histopaque density gradient centrifugation and then cryopreserved in the vapor phase of liquid nitrogen. Analytical flow cytometry was used to check the purity and quantity of every magnetically sorted T cell population. Each sorted fraction had its genomic DNA isolated and then quantified by UV absorbance on a Nanodrop 2000c.

TCR CDR3 regions were amplified from genomic DNA by multiplex PCR using the deep immunoSEQ assay. Extracted genomic DNA from each cell subset was distributed evenly across all wells of several immunoSEQ 96-well plates, and each plate was treated as a replicate. For sorted subsets, each replicate PCR was loaded with 200 ng genomic DNA, equivalent to 25,000 to 35,000 T cell genomes. Purified libraries were quantified with a Qubit 3.0 fluorometer, sized on a Bioanalyzer 2100, and re-quantified with the KAPA Library Quantification kit. A separate single-read 150-cycle Illumina NextSeq 550 flow cell was used to sequence each immunoSEQ 96-well plate. In the original analysis: Because the immunoSEQ output held only junctional sequences and lacked quality scores, the filtering could not match the filtering applied to full-length reads. To assign V/J genes and CDR3, sequences were annotated against IMGT germline references using PyIR, a Python wrapper for IgBLAST v1.9. Reads with weak V/J assignments (E-value above 1e-6), missing CDR3, stop codons, out-of-frame junctions, or ambiguous translated residues were removed. A V3J clonotype was defined by an identical inferred V gene, J gene, and CDR3 amino acid sequence. Percentage overlap between repertoires was calculated by dividing the number of shared unique clonotypes by the size of the smaller repertoire. Three approaches were used to assess repertoire richness: RTK rarefaction, the Chao1 estimator, and Recon v2.1 estimates of unobserved clonotypes. For all TCRbeta clonotypes obtained by the gDNA method from four donors, generation probabilities were computed with OLGA. In its TCRdb copy, this immuneACCESS table keeps in-frame sequences only and misses some clones. Where compared with another copy, unresolved V genes explain less than half of these, and the others have no known cause. The V and J calls and clone size are taken from that table; D and trimming were inferred from the DNA. This sample lists some 2 million clones; 85% to 95% were detected once. Of the sample, roughly 1% is held by the ten largest clones.

This entry is derived from a study of shared clonotypes between healthy human individuals (dated by TCRdb to about 2020). With regard to the full study: Three men and two women, aged 18 to 49 years, made up the cohort. For each donor, three plates each were used for CD4 naive and CD4 memory, two plates were used for CD8 naive, and one plate was used for CD8 memory. To estimate repertoire size and how much clonotypes are shared between individuals, the study performed deep sequencing of blood TCR repertoires from roughly five healthy adults. Different laboratories and diverse techniques were used to prepare libraries and sequence TCR repertoires, to increase sequencing depth and limit assay-specific biases. Leukapheresis yielded between about 0.94 and 8.9 billion PBMCs per donor.

Summary of the overall study and its limitations: Higher generation probabilities were observed for clonotypes shared by all four sorted-subset donors than for non-shared clonotypes. Pairwise subsampling led to the expectation that sequencing depth would affect the degree of clonotype sharing among donors. Naive subsets generally had larger estimated clonotype richness than memory subsets did. The genetic and exposure-history diversity represented was limited by the small number of donors. Sampling was restricted to blood, and TCR repertoires in tissue are likely to differ from TCR repertoires in blood. Sharing across several donors was observed for around 5% of naive CD4, 3% to 4% of naive CD8, 2.3% of memory CD4, and less than 0.45% of memory CD8 clonotypes. Rarefaction of sorted-subset datasets indicated incomplete sequencing despite the large sequencing depth.

This chain is built from TRBV2 and TRBJ2-7; TRBD1 aligns with 8 central bases. This clonotype originated in a man aged 18 to 29 in good health. The sequenced sample was naive CD8+ T cells sorted from blood. This specimen's cell subset or site label, per the study, means: CD45RA+CCR7+. The CDR3 reads as follows: CASRLTGDVQYF. The nucleotide sequence reads TGTGCCAGCAGATTGACAGGGGATGTGCAGTACTTC.